The 5 T cell receptor beta chains below were found in one sample sequenced in a study of T cells after posttransplantation cyclophosphamide. Assay: immunoSEQ multiplex PCR; the TCRdb copy retains only in-frame clones and omits some. The data contain under 40,000 clones, roughly 91% of them seen just once; the ten biggest clones take up around 0.1%. Cells defined as naive were viable CD3+CD4+ or CD3+CD8+ and CCR7+CD45RA+CD45RO-CD95-CD27+CD28+. Source material: naive CD4+ T cells sorted from blood. These receptors originate from a young man in good health and a related stem cell transplant donor.

The chain has TRBV6-5 and TRBJ2-1; D remains unclear. The CDR3 loop spans 13 amino acids. The germline V gene has CDR1 MNHEY and CDR2 SVGAGI. V gave up 6 bases and J gave up 3 bases, with 9 bases separating them. The CDR3 is CASSRGLYNEQFF. The CDR3 region has the DNA TGTGCCAGCAGCCGCGGCCTCTACAATGAGCAGTTCTTC.

The CDR3 nucleotides read TGCGCCAGCAGCTCGGGACAGGGGGCGACCGGGGAGCTGTTTTTT. Translation gives CASSSGQGATGELFF. The rearrangement links TRBV5-1 to TRBJ2-2; 12 nucleotides agree with TRBD1. The V gene end was trimmed by 3 bases and the J gene end by 5 bases; junction bases not matched to a gene: 2. Germline loops: CDR1 SGHRS, CDR2 YFSETQ. The CDR3 is 15 amino acids.

This clone has more than one count but fewer than ten. The chain uses TRBV18 and TRBJ2-7; TRBD1 matches 9 bases. CDR1 and CDR2 from the germline V gene are KGHSH and LQKENI. Unmatched junction bases numbered 5, after V lost 3 bases and J lost 5 bases. This CDR3 region has 14 residues. As DNA, the CDR3 is TGTGCCAGCTCACCGGACAGGGGATCCAACGAGCAGTACTTC. The encoded protein is CASSPDRGSNEQYF.

The chain uses TRBV2 and TRBJ2-1, with D tentatively TRBD2 (6 bases). In germline, CDR1 is SNHLY, CDR2 FYNNEI. The CDR3 consists of 15 residues. Trimming removed 8 bases from V and 0 bases from J, with 14 bases in between. The CDR3 reads CASGRDSSSYNEQFF. The CDR3 DNA reads as TGTGCCAGCGGGCGGGACTCGAGCTCCTACAATGAGCAGTTCTTC.

This clone was recorded once. The chain links TRBV7-9 to TRBJ1-2; 9 nucleotides line up with TRBD1. This CDR3 is built from 13 residues. Germline V lookup: CDR1 SEHNR, CDR2 FQNEAQ (reference sequence). The V and J ends lost 4 bases and 7 bases, in that order; junction bases with no gene match: 4. The CDR3 bases are TGTGCCAGCAGCTCGGGACAGGGATCTGGCTACACCTTC. Protein product: CASSSGQGSGYTF.